The 20 T cell receptor beta chains below were found in one sample sequenced in a study of T cells in Graves' hyperthyroidism and ophthalmopathy. Amplified TCR beta CDR3 regions derived from RNA transcripts. The HTBI primer set served for first-round RT-PCR of the TCR CDR3. TCRdb itself ran the multiplex PCR reads through MiXCR, one entry per CDR3 protein. The sample lists 690,000 or so distinct CDR3 sequences, under 20% occurring once. The sequencing sample was made of blood. The receptors stem from a woman between 50 and 59 years old with Graves' hyperthyroidism that later progressed to Graves' ophthalmopathy.

This clonotype was recorded a few times. The chain is built from TRBV24-1 and TRBJ2-1; TRBD2 might be the D (7 bases). The CDR3 contains 14 residues. The germline V gene encodes CDR1 KGHDR and CDR2 SFDVKD. V lost 4 bases and J lost 8, with 14 bases in between. The CDR3, as DNA: TGTGCCACCAGTGAACGGGGGGCCGTCGATGAGCAGTTCTTC. Protein sequence: CATSERGAVDEQFF.

Only one count was recorded for this clonotype. A much larger clone differs from this one at a single base, so this may be a read error. In this CDR3 the conserved last residue, phenylalanine or tryptophan, is missing, so a read error is likely. This rearrangement joins TRBV12-3 or TRBV12-4 to TRBJ1-6, with 8 bases lining up with TRBD1. The length of the CDR3 is 15 residues. V lost 4 bases, J lost 8 bases, and 7 bases stayed unmatched. This chain's CDR3 is CASSYRTGPYSPLHY. The DNA for the CDR3 is TGTGCCAGCAGTTATCGGACAGGGCCGTATTCACCCCTCCACTAT.

The chain recombines TRBV3-1 with TRBJ1-4; D is unresolved. Germline CDR1 is LGHDT and CDR2 is YNNKEL (reference sequence). The CDR3 sequence is 18 residues long. The V end lost 3 bases, the J end lost 0 bases, and 17 bases lay between the germline ends. Written as DNA, the CDR3 is TGTGCCAGCAGCCATCAACCAGCTAGCCTTGCAACTAATGAAAAACTGTTTTTT. Protein: CASSHQPASLATNEKLFF.

The chain recombines TRBV15 with TRBJ2-7; D remains ambiguous. The CDR3 runs to 13 residues. The V and J ends lost 3 bases and 5 bases respectively, with 11 bases between them. CDR1 is LNHNV and CDR2 is YYDKDF in the germline V gene (reference sequence). The CDR3 DNA reads as TGTGCCACCAGCAGCCTGGGTGGAGACGAGCAGTACTTC. Translation: CATSSLGGDEQYF.

J is TRBJ2-1 and V is TRBV20-1, with 10 nucleotides matching TRBD1. The germline CDR1 and CDR2 sequences are DFQATT and SNEGSKA (reference sequence). This CDR3 spans 14 amino acids. CDR3 sequence: CGARGQGWNNEQFF. In DNA form, the CDR3 reads TGCGGGGCTAGGGGACAGGGGTGGAACAATGAGCAGTTCTTC.

This clonotype came up many times. This chain joins TRBV7-9 and TRBJ1-1, with D possibly being TRBD1 (6 bases). The CDR3 runs to 15 residues. Trimming shortened V by 5 bases and J by 4 bases, and 17 bases separated the two germline ends. CDR1 is SEHNR and CDR2 is FQNEAQ in the germline V gene (reference sequence). CDR3 in DNA: TGTGCCAGCAGCCCCAGGGAGGGGGTAAGCACTGAAGCTTTCTTT. Translated, it gives CASSPREGVSTEAFF.

The chain uses TRBV27 and TRBJ2-1, with 7 bases lining up with TRBD2. The germline gives CDR1 MNHEY, CDR2 SMNVEV (reference sequence). The ends lost 7 bases at V and 1 base at J; junction bases unmatched: 4. CDR3 length: 14 amino acids. The CDR3 nucleotides are TGTGCCAGCACCGTGGGGGGGTCCTACAATGAGCAGTTCTTC. It is translated as CASTVGGSYNEQFF.

This clonotype was picked up many times. V and J are TRBV11-2 and TRBJ2-5; maybe TRBD2 (6 bases). CDR3 length: 15 amino acids. Germline CDR1 is SGHAT and CDR2 is FQNNGV. V lost 5 bases, J lost 7 bases, and 20 bases lay in between. The CDR3 DNA follows: TGTGCCAGCAGCCGTCTTGGCGGGGCGCCTGGGACCCAGTACTTC. It translates to CASSRLGGAPGTQYF.

J is TRBJ2-2 and V is TRBV24-1; TRBD2 matches 7 bases. The CDR3 is 16 residues long. J gave up 2 bases and V 0 bases, and 2 bases lay outside the gene matches. Germline V lookup: CDR1 KGHDR, CDR2 SFDVKD. CDR3 protein: CATSDLGRGNTGELFF. In DNA form, the CDR3 reads TGTGCCACCAGTGATTTGGGGAGGGGTAACACCGGGGAGCTGTTTTTT.

This sequence joins TRBV9 and TRBJ1-6; D is ambiguous. In germline, CDR1 is SGDLS, CDR2 YYNGEE. This CDR3 spans 14 amino acids. Trimming removed 0 bases at V and 4 bases at J, with 5 bases between. CDR3 DNA: TGTGCCAGCAGCGTAGCCGATTATAATTCACCCCTCCACTTT. This translates into CASSVADYNSPLHF.

This clonotype was seen ten or more times. The V call is TRBV20-1, the J call TRBJ2-1, with D possibly being TRBD1 or TRBD2 (5 bases each). There are 12 residues in the CDR3. Per the germline V gene, CDR1 is DFQATT and CDR2 is SNEGSKA (reference sequence). The germline V and J ends were trimmed by 7 bases and 10 bases, with 17 bases remaining between them. CDR3 DNA sequence: TGCAGTGTTACGGGGCGTTCCTTGGAGCAGTTCTTC. It encodes CSVTGRSLEQFF.

In this sample, this clonotype turned up a few times. V usage is TRBV6-1 and J usage is TRBJ2-7; 9 bases align to TRBD1. Germline V lookup: CDR1 MNHNS, CDR2 SASEGT. This CDR3 has 12 residues. With V trimmed by 7 bases and J by 6 bases, 4 bases remained unmatched. This CDR3 reads CASTGQGSEQYF. DNA of the CDR3: TGTGCCAGCACCGGACAGGGGAGCGAGCAGTACTTC.

This clonotype has a count of ten or more. The chain couples TRBV30 to TRBJ2-1; D is undetermined. The V end was cut by 1 base, the J end by 5 bases, with 9 bases between. CDR3 length: 13 amino acids. Looked up from germline, CDR1 is GTSNPN and CDR2 is SVGIG (reference sequence). CDR3 sequence (DNA): TGTGCCTGGAGTGGGTTTTTCAACAATGAGCAGTTCTTC. Protein product: CAWSGFFNNEQFF.

This clonotype has only a few counts. The chain has TRBV6-5 and TRBJ1-3; D is undetermined. Germline CDR1 MNHEY, CDR2 SVGAGI. The CDR3 is made up of 16 amino acids. V lost 0 bases and J lost 4, with 13 bases in between. The chain's CDR3 is CASSYSWVLSGNTIYF. The CDR3 DNA reads TGTGCCAGCAGTTACTCGTGGGTGTTATCCGGAAACACCATATATTTT.

This clonotype has a count of ten or more. J is TRBJ1-1 and V is TRBV2; 9 bases align to TRBD1. This CDR3 is built from 14 residues. The ends lost 7 bases at V and 6 bases at J; junction bases unmatched: 9. Germline V gene sequence: CDR1 SNHLY, CDR2 FYNNEI. The CDR3 DNA follows: TGTGCCAGCATAGGACAGGGGCACGGCGCTGAAGCTTTCTTT. Translated, it gives CASIGQGHGAEAFF. Combining the CDR3 with reference TRBV2 and TRBJ1-1 gives the whole variable domain EPEVTQTPSHQVTQMGQEVILRCVPISNHLYFYWYRQILGQKVEFLVSFYNNEISEKSEIFDDQFSVERPDGSNFTLKIRSTKLEDSAMYFCASIGQGHGAEAFFGQGTRLTVV.

The chain links TRBV29-1 to TRBJ2-7, with D maybe TRBD1 (6 bases). Trimming left V 6 bases short and J 2 bases short, with 20 bases between. The CDR3 runs 15 residues. The germline gives CDR1 SQVTM, CDR2 ANQGSEA. The CDR3 region is CSVAWKYREPYEQYF. Here the CDR3 DNA reads TGCAGCGTGGCCTGGAAGTACAGGGAGCCCTACGAGCAGTACTTC.

Many counts were recorded for this clonotype. The chain recombines TRBV5-1 with TRBJ2-1; 8 nucleotides agree with TRBD1. Germline CDR1 reads SGHRS; CDR2 reads YFSETQ. V lost 4 bases to trimming and J lost 9 bases; unmatched junction nucleotides: 6. This CDR3 comprises 13 residues. CDR3 loop: CASSADRETEQFF. The DNA of the CDR3 is TGCGCCAGCAGCGCGGACAGGGAAACTGAGCAGTTCTTC.

The chain employs TRBV6-2 or TRBV6-3 and TRBJ2-7; 10 bases are a match to TRBD1. V lost 6 bases, J lost 3 bases, and 11 bases stayed unmatched. The CDR3 loop spans 16 amino acids. Germline values: CDR1 MNHEY, CDR2 SVGEGT. CDR3 DNA sequence: TGTGCCAGCAGACAGACGTCCGGGACAGGGGTCTACGAGCAGTACTTC. Translated: CASRQTSGTGVYEQYF.

This clonotype has only a few counts. Being one base from a much bigger clone, this may be a read error. The J gene is TRBJ2-3, the V gene TRBV2; D call uncertain. The length of the CDR3 is 16 residues. The V end was cut by 5 bases, the J end by 1 base, with 16 bases between. Germline values: CDR1 SNHLY, CDR2 FYNNEI. CDR3 region: CASSRRPEWGTDTQYF. DNA for the CDR3: TGTGCCAGCAGTCGGCGGCCAGAGTGGGGCACAGATACGCAGTATTTT.

The sample holds one count of this clonotype. CDR3 in amino acids: CASSLTGTGALNTEAFF. Written as DNA, the CDR3 is TGTGCCAGCAGCTTAACAGGGACAGGGGCCCTGAACACTGAAGCTTTCTTT. V gene TRBV7-2 combines with J gene TRBJ1-1; the match to TRBD1 covers 10 bases. The CDR3 covers 17 residues. After removal of 2 bases from V and 0 bases from J, the junction contained 6 bases not matched to a gene. Per germline, CDR1 SGHTA and CDR2 FQGNSA.